This T cell receptor (beta chain) was captured in a study of T cell responses to AZD1222 COVID-19 vaccine. General observations from the study: The sample set comprised mostly white British donors with more females, and clonal diversity was possibly underestimated. CD4 TCRs covered the whole spike, strongest at regions 160-218 and 743-854.

Assay: immunoSEQ multiplex PCR; the TCRdb copy retains only in-frame clones and omits some. The sample carries about 83,000 clones, about 91% recorded once. As concerns this clone: Its matching antigen is unknown.

This clonotype originated in an adult who received the AZD1222 COVID-19 vaccine. The sequences come from peripheral blood, collected 28 days after the second AZD1222 dose.

CDR3 DNA: TGCGCCAGCAGTGAGAGGCCGCTAGAGACCCAGTACTTC. Amino acid sequence: CASSERPLETQYF. The rearrangement links TRBV10-2 to TRBJ2-5, with no clear D. The ends were cut back, 2 bases at V and 4 bases at J, with 8 bases in the middle. This CDR3 is built from 13 residues. Germline V CDR1 and CDR2: WSHSY, SAAADI.